This is a list of T cell receptor beta chains from one sample in a study of OX40 agonist ivuxolimab in advanced cancers. Data came from immunoSEQ multiplex PCR; TCRdb stores just in-frame clones and leaves some out. The repertoire holds about 77,000 clones, with about 90% as singletons. Here the sequenced sample was CD4+ or CD8+ T cells sorted from blood, taken in a trial of the OX40 agonist ivuxolimab. The receptor source for this set is an adult with an advanced solid tumor such as melanoma, head and neck, liver or kidney cancer. The CDR3 runs from the conserved cysteine through the conserved F or W. The D gene is left open where the match is weak. The size field is filled for only some rows; it gives once, few, many or a size class.

V	size	D	J	CDR3	DNA
TRBV30	.	TRBD2	TRBJ2-1	CAWVAGGKVGEQFF	TGTGCCTGGGTAGCGGGAGGTAAGGTTGGTGAGCAGTTCTTC
TRBV30	.	TRBD1	TRBJ1-4	CAWSMKQGANEKLFF	TGTGCCTGGAGTATGAAACAGGGGGCGAATGAAAAACTGTTTTTT
TRBV7-9	.	TRBD1	TRBJ1-6	CASSKQGGELALHF	TGTGCCAGCAGCAAACAGGGGGGGGAGTTGGCCCTCCACTTT
TRBV5-4	.	.	TRBJ1-1	CASSLLTTTEAFF	TGTGCCAGCAGCTTGTTAACGACCACTGAAGCTTTCTTT
TRBV9	.	TRBD2	TRBJ2-1	CASSVRTSGVNEQFF	TGTGCCAGCAGCGTCCGGACTAGCGGGGTTAATGAGCAGTTCTTC
TRBV28	.	.	TRBJ1-1	CASTLGGKNTEAFF	TGTGCCAGCACCCTGGGGGGGAAGAACACTGAAGCTTTCTTT
TRBV7-9	.	.	TRBJ1-5	CASSSQGEPQHF	TGTGCCAGCAGCTCCCAGGGAGAGCCCCAGCATTTT
TRBV20-1	.	TRBD1	TRBJ2-5	CSAKGTVKQYF	TGCAGTGCTAAAGGGACAGTGAAGCAGTACTTC
TRBV5-1	.	TRBD2	TRBJ2-1	CASSLDGRHVYNEQFF	TGCGCCAGCAGCTTGGACGGGAGGCATGTCTACAATGAGCAGTTCTTC
TRBV5-4	.	TRBD2	TRBJ2-5	CASSPTGGYEQYF	TGTGCCAGCAGCCCCACCGGGGGGTATGAGCAGTACTTC
TRBV5-1	.	.	TRBJ1-1	CASSLAGGDTEAFF	TGCGCCAGCAGCTTGGCGGGAGGGGACACTGAAGCTTTCTTT
TRBV2	.	.	TRBJ1-2	CASQPLTFNYGYTF	TGTGCCAGCCAGCCTTTGACCTTTAACTATGGCTACACCTTC
TRBV30	few	.	TRBJ2-7	CAWTVNQGIDEQYF	TGTGCCTGGACCGTAAACCAGGGAATCGACGAGCAGTACTTC
TRBV5-5	.	TRBD1	TRBJ2-5	CASSRGTVQETQYF	TGTGCCAGCAGCCGAGGGACAGTCCAAGAGACCCAGTACTTC
TRBV5-1	.	.	TRBJ1-3	CASSLGTDSGNTIYF	TGCGCCAGCAGCTTGGGGACAGACTCTGGAAACACCATATATTTT
TRBV19	.	.	TRBJ1-4	CASSMTANNEKLFF	TGTGCCAGTAGTATGACCGCTAATAATGAAAAACTGTTTTTT
TRBV28	.	TRBD2	TRBJ2-7	CASTSVGREGTYEQYF	TGTGCCAGCACCTCCGTCGGGCGGGAGGGGACCTACGAGCAGTACTTC
TRBV7-9	.	.	TRBJ1-1	CASSLEERAFF	TGTGCCAGCAGCTTAGAAGAGCGAGCTTTCTTT
TRBV10-3	few	.	TRBJ1-4	CAISGGRREKLFF	TGTGCCATCAGTGGGGGACGCAGGGAAAAACTGTTTTTT
TRBV10-3	.	.	TRBJ2-7	CATEQLGEQYF	TGTGCCACGGAGCAACTCGGCGAGCAGTACTTC
TRBV5-4	.	.	TRBJ2-4	CASSFQRDIQYF	TGTGCCAGCAGCTTTCAGAGGGACATTCAGTACTTC
TRBV2	once	.	TRBJ2-5	CASTRYQETQYF	TGTGCCAGCACCCGGTACCAAGAGACCCAGTACTTC
TRBV5-4	.	.	TRBJ1-1	CASSRTANTEAFF	TGTGCCAGCAGTCGGACAGCGAACACTGAAGCTTTCTTT
TRBV30	few	.	TRBJ2-3	CAWSLGLQGDTQYF	TGTGCCTGGAGTCTTGGACTACAGGGAGATACGCAGTATTTT
TRBV5-1	.	TRBD1	TRBJ2-2	CASSLPGQGARNTGELFF	TGCGCCAGCAGCTTACCGGGACAGGGGGCGCGTAACACCGGGGAGCTGTTTTTT
TRBV5-1	.	TRBD1	TRBJ1-2	CASSLLTGDHGYTF	TGCGCCAGCAGCTTGCTGACAGGGGATCATGGCTACACCTTC
TRBV27	.	TRBD1	TRBJ1-4	CASRQQGFEGPATNEKLFF	TGTGCCAGCCGACAACAGGGGTTTGAGGGCCCTGCAACTAATGAAAAACTGTTTTTT
TRBV5-1	.	TRBD2	TRBJ2-7	CASSTLLADSSYEQYF	TGCGCCAGCAGCACCTTACTAGCGGACAGCTCCTACGAGCAGTACTTC
TRBV11-3	.	TRBD1	TRBJ1-2	CASSLGGGSGYTF	TGTGCCAGCTCCCTGGGAGGGGGCTCTGGCTACACCTTC
TRBV20-1	.	.	TRBJ1-1	CSARRVTEAFF	TGCAGTGCTAGAAGAGTAACTGAAGCTTTCTTT
TRBV7-2	.	TRBD1	TRBJ2-7	CASSRNRGSPYEQYF	TGTGCCAGCAGCCGTAACAGGGGATCTCCCTACGAGCAGTACTTC
TRBV27	.	.	TRBJ2-3	CASSQRVRVVDWADTQYF	TGTGCCAGCAGTCAGAGGGTTAGAGTGGTGGATTGGGCAGATACGCAGTATTTT
TRBV5-1	.	.	TRBJ2-7	CASSLGQLSYEQYF	TGCGCCAGCAGCTTGGGGCAGCTCTCCTACGAGCAGTACTTC
TRBV19	few	.	TRBJ1-5	CASSMEGPYSNQPQHF	TGTGCCAGTAGTATGGAGGGTCCCTATAGCAATCAGCCCCAGCATTTT
TRBV27	once	.	TRBJ1-2	CASRVGGSIVGYTF	TGTGCCAGCAGGGTGGGGGGCTCTATCGTTGGCTACACCTTC
TRBV28	.	.	TRBJ2-1	CASRPSAFYNEQFF	TGTGCCAGCAGGCCTAGCGCGTTCTACAATGAGCAGTTCTTC
TRBV10-3	.	TRBD2	TRBJ2-2	CAISQRLAGETGELFF	TGTGCCATCAGTCAGCGACTAGCGGGAGAGACCGGGGAGCTGTTTTTT
TRBV21-1	.	.	TRBJ2-5	CASSTPLGTSGKYF	TGTGCCAGCAGCACCCCCCTCGGGACTAGCGGGAAGTACTTC
TRBV5-1	.	.	TRBJ1-2	CASSTTVNYGYTF	TGCGCCAGCAGCACCACAGTAAACTATGGCTACACCTTC
TRBV2	.	.	TRBJ1-2	CASRELLTTYGYTF	TGTGCCAGCAGGGAACTGCTGACGACCTATGGCTACACCTTC
TRBV30	.	.	TRBJ2-7	CAWNAPGIYEQYF	TGTGCCTGGAACGCCCCAGGGATCTACGAGCAGTACTTC
TRBV5-1	once	.	TRBJ1-1	CASSLFDSNTEAFF	TGCGCCAGCAGCTTGTTTGATTCGAACACTGAAGCTTTCTTT
TRBV30	.	.	TRBJ2-7	CAWTTIGRGWYEQYF	TGTGCCTGGACCACGATAGGCAGGGGCTGGTACGAGCAGTACTTC
TRBV7-2	.	.	TRBJ1-3	CASSLGSGNTIYF	TGTGCCAGCAGCCTAGGTAGTGGAAACACCATATATTTT
TRBV18	.	TRBD2	TRBJ2-3	CASSPTRLAGSTDTQYF	TGTGCCAGCTCACCAACCCGACTAGCGGGGAGCACAGATACGCAGTATTTT
TRBV23-1	.	.	TRBJ1-2	CASSQKVPPDGYTF	TGCGCCAGCAGTCAAAAGGTGCCCCCGGATGGCTACACCTTC
TRBV15	few	.	TRBJ2-3	CATSRRQGNTDTQYF	TGTGCCACCAGCCGCAGACAAGGGAACACAGATACGCAGTATTTT
TRBV5-1	.	.	TRBJ2-5	CASSLGQQETQYF	TGCGCCAGCAGCTTAGGACAGCAAGAGACCCAGTACTTC
TRBV4-1	.	TRBD2	TRBJ2-5	CASSQVLAGPVGTQYF	TGCGCCAGCAGCCAAGTATTAGCGGGCCCAGTTGGGACCCAGTACTTC
TRBV7-9	.	.	TRBJ2-1	CASSLAAGLNEQFF	TGTGCCAGCAGCTTAGCTGCAGGGTTGAATGAGCAGTTCTTC
TRBV28	.	.	TRBJ2-7	CASTRNYEQYF	TGTGCCAGCACCCGAAACTACGAGCAGTACTTC
TRBV5-1	.	TRBD1	TRBJ2-2	CASSQGQGETGELFF	TGCGCCAGCAGCCAGGGACAGGGAGAAACCGGGGAGCTGTTTTTT
TRBV28	.	TRBD2	TRBJ2-4	CASTQHQPGLASLAKNIQYF	TGTGCCAGCACCCAACACCAACCGGGACTAGCGTCGCTAGCCAAAAACATTCAGTACTTC
TRBV5-1	.	.	TRBJ2-4	CASSLGPAVGIQYF	TGCGCCAGCAGCTTGGGGCCAGCTGTCGGCATTCAGTACTTC
TRBV10-1	.	TRBD1	TRBJ2-4	CASSESSRDSLSKNIQYF	TGCGCCAGCAGTGAGAGTAGCCGGGACAGCCTTTCCAAAAACATTCAGTACTTC
TRBV2	.	.	TRBJ2-2	CASSSDTNTGELFF	TGTGCCAGCAGTTCGGACACTAACACCGGGGAGCTGTTTTTT
TRBV19	.	.	TRBJ1-2	CASSIEAHYGYTF	TGTGCCAGTAGTATAGAGGCCCACTATGGCTACACCTTC
TRBV27	.	.	TRBJ2-3	CASSLRDVSDTQYF	TGTGCCAGCAGTCTCCGGGACGTTTCAGATACGCAGTATTTT
TRBV5-1	.	.	TRBJ2-1	CASSLSSYNEQFF	TGCGCCAGCAGCCTCAGCTCCTACAATGAGCAGTTCTTC